These 7 T cell receptor beta chains came from one sample sequenced in a study of shared clonotypes between healthy human individuals. The protocol was immunoSEQ multiplex PCR, while the TCRdb copy is restricted to in-frame clones and leaves out a portion. The sample consists of 2,500,000 or so clones, roughly 93% of them appearing once. Input material: naive CD4+ T cells from PBMCs. The subset: CD45RA+ positively selected. The receptors were sampled from a man younger than 35 in good health. Some clones in this sample may be carry-over from other donors' samples.

J is TRBJ2-7 and V is TRBV20-1, with D tentatively TRBD2 (5 bases). The CDR3 extends over 11 amino acids. Germline CDR1 DFQATT, CDR2 SNEGSKA (reference sequence). This CDR3 reads CGVGSSYEQYF. In DNA form, the CDR3 reads TGCGGGGTGGGGAGCTCCTACGAGCAGTACTTC.

This chain uses TRBV18 with TRBJ2-4, with D possibly matching TRBD2 (6 bases). Germline assignment: CDR1 KGHSH and CDR2 LQKENI. This CDR3 comprises 15 residues. Trimming left V 4 bases short and J 0 bases short, with 10 bases between. In DNA, the CDR3 is TGTGCCAGCTCACGGACTACAGGAGCCAAAAACATTCAGTACTTC. This gives the protein CASSRTTGAKNIQYF.

The CDR3 here is CASCEAPGPVYEQYF. Here the CDR3 DNA reads TGCGCCAGCTGCGAGGCTCCGGGACCAGTTTACGAGCAGTACTTC. V usage is TRBV5-1 and J usage is TRBJ2-7; D is perhaps TRBD1 or TRBD2 (5 bases each). The V end was cut by 7 bases, the J end by 4 bases, with 21 bases between. The CDR3 extends over 15 amino acids. Looked up from germline, CDR1 is SGHRS and CDR2 is YFSETQ.

About this clone itself: The sample contains more than one DNA sequence encoding this CDR3. The CDR3 DNA is TGTGCCAGCTCTCTTGGACAGGGGGCTGGGGAGCAGTACTTC. Protein: CASSLGQGAGEQYF. The chain links TRBV18 to TRBJ2-7, with TRBD1 identical over 11 bases. The germline V gene encodes CDR1 KGHSH and CDR2 LQKENI. This CDR3 comprises 14 residues. After removal of 6 bases from V and 7 bases from J, the junction contained 8 bases not matched to a gene.

The chain links TRBV7-9 to TRBJ2-7, with TRBD2 matching over 12 bases. The V and J ends lost 5 bases and 7 bases, in that order; junction bases with no gene match: 6. Germline loops: CDR1 SEHNR, CDR2 FQNEAQ (reference sequence). This CDR3 contains 14 residues. The DNA for the CDR3 is TGTGCCAGCAGCCCTCTAGCGGGAGGGCTTGAGCAGTACTTC. This sequence encodes CASSPLAGGLEQYF.

The DNA of the CDR3 is TGTGCCAGCAGCTTAGTGAGACTAGCGGAGGAAGAGACCCAGTACTTC. It translates to CASSLVRLAEEETQYF. This rearrangement joins TRBV7-9 to TRBJ2-5; 9 bases fit TRBD2. From germline, CDR1 is SEHNR and CDR2 FQNEAQ (reference sequence). With V trimmed by 1 base and J by 3 bases, 6 bases remained unmatched. CDR3 length: 16 residues.

CDR3 nucleotides: TGTGCCAGCAGCCAAAGGGGCACGGCGAACACCGGGGAGCTGTTTTTT. This translates into CASSQRGTANTGELFF. The chain employs TRBV7-3 and TRBJ2-2, with D possibly matching TRBD1 (5 bases). The V gene's germline CDR1 is SGHTA and CDR2 FQGTGA. The CDR3 is 16 amino acids. Trimming took 5 bases from V and 0 from J, leaving 13 bases between them.